Presented here are 4 T cell receptor beta chains from one specimen sequenced in a study of breast tumors, draining lymph nodes, adjacent tissues. Using its own MiXCR run on the multiplex PCR reads, TCRdb lists one record per CDR3 protein. The repertoire holds 190,000 or so distinct CDR3 sequences, with roughly 29% as singletons. Breast cancer patients provided tissue from their axillary draining lymph nodes. Sequencing used axillary lymph node tissue. These receptors were obtained from a female donor with breast cancer. Some clones in this sample may be carry-over from other donors' samples.

This clonotype came up many times. The chain recombines TRBV12-3 or TRBV12-4 with TRBJ1-4; tentatively, D is TRBD1 (5 bases). With 3 bases removed from V and 3 bases from J, the gap between germline ends came to 8 bases. This CDR3 is 14 amino acids long. The CDR3 region has the DNA TGTGCCAGCAGTTTCTGGGGGGCTAATGAAAAACTGTTTTTT. This gives the protein CASSFWGANEKLFF.

The J gene is TRBJ2-3, the V gene TRBV7-2; 15 bases fit TRBD2. The CDR3 consists of 18 residues. CDR1 and CDR2 from the germline V gene are SGHTA and FQGNSA. The junction had 6 bases not matched to a gene; V was cut back by 0 bases and J by 5 bases. The CDR3 DNA follows: TGTGCCAGCAGCTTAGCGTGGACTAGCGGGAGGGCTAAAGATACGCAGTATTTT. The encoded protein is CASSLAWTSGRAKDTQYF.

This clonotype appeared many times. The junction and the germline gene differ at one end; a read error may be behind it. CDR3 DNA sequence: TGTGCCAGCAGGTTGGATACTAGCACAGATACGCAGTATTTT. This codes for CASRLDTSTDTQYF. The V and J genes are TRBV5-8 and TRBJ2-3; D is unresolved. The CDR3 is 14 residues long. The germline V gene has CDR1 SGHTS and CDR2 YDEGEE.

The chain is built from TRBV6-1 and TRBJ2-1; 7 bases are a match to TRBD2. Germline V gives CDR1 MNHNS, CDR2 SASEGT. The CDR3 loop spans 13 amino acids. With 3 bases clipped from V and 12 bases from J, the junction kept 8 bases outside the gene matches. CDR3 protein: CASSDPGRDGQFF. CDR3 DNA: TGTGCCAGCAGTGATCCAGGGAGGGATGGGCAGTTCTTC.